This record concerns one T cell receptor beta chain sequence. This sample is drawn from a study of Ad26.COV2.S vaccination and SARS-CoV-2 variants. Stated treatment: 19 received Ad26.COV2.S at low or high dose, single or two shots; about 5 received placebo; per-sample allocation not given. After the first vaccine or placebo injection, samples were drawn on day 63. Adults aged 18-55 years in Boston included the donor. The assay was immunoSEQ multiplex PCR, and TCRdb's table has in-frame clones only and misses some. This table holds about 400,000 clones, about 80% found once. This CDR3 region has 15 residues. The V end was cut by 4 bases, the J end by 6 bases, with 18 bases between. Per the germline V gene, CDR1 is SGHRS and CDR2 is YFSETQ.

The TCR was taken from a person aged 18-60 years who received the Ad26.COV2.S COVID-19 vaccine or a placebo. This specimen consisted of peripheral blood, obtained in a trial of Ad26.COV2.S vaccine versus placebo. J is TRBJ2-3 and V is TRBV5-1, with D maybe TRBD2 (6 bases). DNA of the CDR3: TGCGCCAGCAGCACCGGGACTCTTTCATCCGATACGCAGTATTTT. Protein product: CASSTGTLSSDTQYF.